This TCR beta chain was sequenced for a study of blood T cell repertoires in COVID-19. Overall study context: Acute and convalescent COVID-19 specimens originated in the United States, Italy and Spain. Sample material is recorded as cDNA or gDNA derived from T cells, B-cell-depleted T cells, or PBMCs.

In the source study's methods: Amplification of reference gene primers provided the estimated nucleated cell counts. Here immunoSEQ multiplex PCR was the method, and the copy in TCRdb shows in-frame clones only, minus some. The D gene and trimming were derived from the DNA, and the V and J assignments and clone size from that table. The data hold around 140,000 clones, with approximately 84% observed a single time. Sequenced material: peripheral blood. The clonotype originates from a woman aged 80 or older with acute or convalescent COVID-19.

The CDR3 region has the DNA TGTGCCAGCAGCCCAGGACAGGGGACAGGAAACACCATATATTTT. This gives the protein CASSPGQGTGNTIYF. The V call is TRBV6-6, the J call TRBJ1-3; TRBD1 aligns across 9 bases. The CDR3 spans 15 residues. Trimming took 6 bases from V and 4 from J; bases not matched to a gene: 7. Germline CDR1 and CDR2: MNHNY and SVGAGI (reference sequence).